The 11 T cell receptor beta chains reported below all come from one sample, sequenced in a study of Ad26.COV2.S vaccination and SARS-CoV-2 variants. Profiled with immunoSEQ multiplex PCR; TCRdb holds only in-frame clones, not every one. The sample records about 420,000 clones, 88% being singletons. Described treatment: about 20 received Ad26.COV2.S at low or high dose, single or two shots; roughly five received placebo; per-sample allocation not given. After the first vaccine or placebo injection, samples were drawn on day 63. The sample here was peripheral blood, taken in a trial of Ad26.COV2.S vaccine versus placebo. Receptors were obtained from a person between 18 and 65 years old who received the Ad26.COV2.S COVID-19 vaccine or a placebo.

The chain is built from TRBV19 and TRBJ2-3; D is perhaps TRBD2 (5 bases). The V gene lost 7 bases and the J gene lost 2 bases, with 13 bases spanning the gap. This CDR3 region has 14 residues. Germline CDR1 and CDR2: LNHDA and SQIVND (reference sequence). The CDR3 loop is CASIDRGVTDTQYF. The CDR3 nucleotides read TGTGCCAGTATTGACCGGGGAGTCACAGATACGCAGTATTTT.

The DNA for the CDR3 is TGTGCCAGCAGTTCGGACAGGGCAAGCTCCTACGAGCAGTACTTC. Protein: CASSSDRASSYEQYF. The chain joins TRBV7-9 to TRBJ2-7, with 8 positions matching TRBD1. The V and J ends lost 6 bases and 0 bases, in that order; junction bases with no gene match: 7. The CDR3 is made up of 15 amino acids. Germline CDR1 SEHNR, CDR2 FQNEAQ (reference sequence).

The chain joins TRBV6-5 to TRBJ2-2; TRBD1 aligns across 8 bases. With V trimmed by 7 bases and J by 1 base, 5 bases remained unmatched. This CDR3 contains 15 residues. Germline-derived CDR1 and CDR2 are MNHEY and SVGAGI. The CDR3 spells CASNQDRGNTGELFF. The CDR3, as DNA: TGTGCCAGCAACCAAGACAGGGGGAACACCGGGGAGCTGTTTTTT.

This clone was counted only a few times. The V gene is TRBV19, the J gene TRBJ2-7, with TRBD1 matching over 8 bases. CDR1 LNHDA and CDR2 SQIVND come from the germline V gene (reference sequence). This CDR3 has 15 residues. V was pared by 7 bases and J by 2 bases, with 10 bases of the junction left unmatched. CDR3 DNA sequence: TGTGCCAGTACTGAAGGCCGGGACAGGACCTACGAGCAGTACTTC. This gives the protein CASTEGRDRTYEQYF.

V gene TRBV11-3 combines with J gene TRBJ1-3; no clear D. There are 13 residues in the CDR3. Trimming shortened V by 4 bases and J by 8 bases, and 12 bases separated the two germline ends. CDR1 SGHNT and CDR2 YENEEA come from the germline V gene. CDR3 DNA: TGTGCCAGCAGCTCGCACGGGAGGGACACCATATATTTT. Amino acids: CASSSHGRDTIYF.

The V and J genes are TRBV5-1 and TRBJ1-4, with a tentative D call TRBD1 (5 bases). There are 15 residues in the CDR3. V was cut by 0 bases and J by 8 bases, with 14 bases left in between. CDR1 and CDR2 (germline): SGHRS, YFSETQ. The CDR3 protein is CASSLEGRKQEKLFF. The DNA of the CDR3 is TGCGCCAGCAGCTTGGAGGGACGGAAGCAGGAAAAACTGTTTTTT.

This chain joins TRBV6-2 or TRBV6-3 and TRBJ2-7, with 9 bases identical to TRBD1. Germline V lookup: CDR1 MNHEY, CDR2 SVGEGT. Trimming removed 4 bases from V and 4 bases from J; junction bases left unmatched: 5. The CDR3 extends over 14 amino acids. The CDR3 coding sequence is TGTGCCAGCAGTTCCGGACAGGGGAGGTACGAGCAGTACTTC. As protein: CASSSGQGRYEQYF.

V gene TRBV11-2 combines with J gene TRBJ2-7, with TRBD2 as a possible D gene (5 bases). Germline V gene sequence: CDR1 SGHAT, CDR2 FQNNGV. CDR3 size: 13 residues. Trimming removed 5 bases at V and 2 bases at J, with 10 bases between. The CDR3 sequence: CASSAGPTYEQYF. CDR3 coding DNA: TGTGCCAGCAGCGCGGGCCCTACCTACGAGCAGTACTTC.

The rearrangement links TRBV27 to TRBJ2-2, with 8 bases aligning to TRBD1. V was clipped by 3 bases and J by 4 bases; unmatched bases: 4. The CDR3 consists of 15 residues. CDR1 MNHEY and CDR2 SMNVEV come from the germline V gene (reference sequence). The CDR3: CASSFRDRITGELFF. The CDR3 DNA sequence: TGTGCCAGCAGTTTCCGGGACAGGATCACCGGGGAGCTGTTTTTT.

The CDR3 loop is CASSQDRGAVGGYTF. Here the CDR3 DNA reads TGCGCCAGCAGCCAAGATCGGGGAGCCGTAGGTGGCTACACCTTC. This chain uses TRBV4-1 with TRBJ1-2; D gene ambiguous. Between the trimmed V and J ends, which lost 0 bases and 7 bases, there was a span of 15 bases. CDR3 length: 15 amino acids. Germline V gene data show CDR1 as MGHRA and CDR2 as YSYEKL.

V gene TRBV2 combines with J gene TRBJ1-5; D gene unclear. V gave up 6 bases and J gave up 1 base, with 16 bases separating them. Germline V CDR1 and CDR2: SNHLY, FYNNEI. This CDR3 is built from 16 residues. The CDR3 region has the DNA TGTGCCAGCAGCCCCCGAGGCTCCCTGAGCAATCAGCCCCAGCATTTT. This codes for CASSPRGSLSNQPQHF.